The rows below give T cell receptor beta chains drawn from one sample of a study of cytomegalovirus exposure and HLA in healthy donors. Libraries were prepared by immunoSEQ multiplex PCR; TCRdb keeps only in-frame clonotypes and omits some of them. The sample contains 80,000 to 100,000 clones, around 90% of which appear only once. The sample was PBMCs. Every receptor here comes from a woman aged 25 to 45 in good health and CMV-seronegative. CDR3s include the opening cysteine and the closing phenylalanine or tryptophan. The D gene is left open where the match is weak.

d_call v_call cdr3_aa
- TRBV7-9 CASSMVRRGYTF
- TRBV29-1 CSVDGQIGIKKPPQDGYTF
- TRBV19 CASSISWQSNEKLFF
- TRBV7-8 CASSYYGFAAGERNQPQHF
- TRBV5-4 CASSPVRTYGYTF
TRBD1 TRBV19 CASSRTGSNQPQHF
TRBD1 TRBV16 CASSQPGQGAFAFF
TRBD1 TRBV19 CASSIGTGAYEQYF
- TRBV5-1 CASSLELYNSPLHF
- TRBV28 CASSSHYEQYF
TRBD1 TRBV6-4 CASSDRDRADTQYF
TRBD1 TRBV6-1 CASLPRQGYNEQFF
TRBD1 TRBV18 CASTGQGRNTGELFF
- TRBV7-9 CASSLGSGNYGYTF
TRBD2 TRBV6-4 CASSGLAGRGEQFF
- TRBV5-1 CASSWGLPGDEQFF
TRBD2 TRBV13 CASSLVGGPIEQFF
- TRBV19 CASSGSGQPQHF
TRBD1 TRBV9 CASSTTGSSYEQYF
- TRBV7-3 CASSSVNTEAFF
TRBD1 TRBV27 CASSFPTGGISNQPQHF
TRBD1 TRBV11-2 CASSPTGSAGNTIYF
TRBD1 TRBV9 CASSTRDSRGSYGYTF
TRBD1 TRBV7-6 CASSLGSQGGGYTF
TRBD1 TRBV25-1 CASRTGGYYNEQFF
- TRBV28 CASRKTVNEKLFF
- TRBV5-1 CASSLMGAPGDTQYF
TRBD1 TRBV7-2 CASSLQGGNQPQHF
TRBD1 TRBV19 CASSIDQGATREQYF
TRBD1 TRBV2 CASNSGTGSWNEQFF
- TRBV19 CASSTYREANYGYTF
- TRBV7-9 CASSLASAANYGYTF
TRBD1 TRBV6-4 CASSRDRANYGYTF
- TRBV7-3 CASSLGLYNEQFF
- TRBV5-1 CASSLVLSTDTQYF
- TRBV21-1 CASLAPMDRGHQPQHF
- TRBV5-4 CASSLRVTGTEAFF
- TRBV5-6 CASAGSGANVLTF
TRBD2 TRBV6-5 CASRGGGETQYF
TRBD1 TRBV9 CASSVVGTGNTGELFF
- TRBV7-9 CASSLASTNYGYTF
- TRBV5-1 CASSLGTANQPQHF
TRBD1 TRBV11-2 CASSLPRTGLHTQYF
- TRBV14 CASSQRTGIVAEAFF
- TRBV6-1 CASSEEGRSGNQPQHF
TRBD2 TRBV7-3 CASSPSSGSGYNEQFF
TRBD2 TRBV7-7 CASSPTSGKASEQYF
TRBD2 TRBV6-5 CASLPRGGNTGELFF